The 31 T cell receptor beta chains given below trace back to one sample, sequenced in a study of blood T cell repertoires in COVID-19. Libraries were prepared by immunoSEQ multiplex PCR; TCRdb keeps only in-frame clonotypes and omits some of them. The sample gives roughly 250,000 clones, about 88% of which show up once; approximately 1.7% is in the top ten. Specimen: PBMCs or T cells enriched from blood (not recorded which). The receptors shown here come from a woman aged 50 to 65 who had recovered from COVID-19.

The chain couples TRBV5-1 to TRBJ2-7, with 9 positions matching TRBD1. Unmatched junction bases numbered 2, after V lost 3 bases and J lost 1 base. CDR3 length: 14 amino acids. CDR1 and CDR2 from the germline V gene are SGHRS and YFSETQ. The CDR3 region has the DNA TGCGCCAGCAGCTGGGGGACAGGGTCCTACGAGCAGTACTTC. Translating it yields CASSWGTGSYEQYF.

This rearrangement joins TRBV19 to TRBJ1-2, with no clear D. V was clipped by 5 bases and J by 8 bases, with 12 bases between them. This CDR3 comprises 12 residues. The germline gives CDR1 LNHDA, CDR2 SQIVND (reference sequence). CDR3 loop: CASSLLGAGYTF. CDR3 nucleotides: TGTGCCAGTAGTCTCTTGGGCGCCGGCTACACCTTC.

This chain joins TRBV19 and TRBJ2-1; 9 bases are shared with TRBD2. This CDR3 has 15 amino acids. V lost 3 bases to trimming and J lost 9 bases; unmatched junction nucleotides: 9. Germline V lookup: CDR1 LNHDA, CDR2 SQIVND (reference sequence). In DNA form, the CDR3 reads TGTGCCAGTAGTATCTCGCTAGCGGGAAGTTTTGAGCAGTTCTTC. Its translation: CASSISLAGSFEQFF.

CDR3 loop: CASSQGGGASYNEQFF. The CDR3 region has the DNA TGCGCCAGCAGCCAGGGTGGGGGGGCCTCCTACAATGAGCAGTTCTTC. This sequence joins TRBV4-1 and TRBJ2-1; D possibly corresponds to TRBD2 (7 bases). The CDR3 is 16 amino acids. With 3 bases removed from V and 0 bases from J, the gap between germline ends came to 12 bases. Germline V gene sequence: CDR1 MGHRA, CDR2 YSYEKL.

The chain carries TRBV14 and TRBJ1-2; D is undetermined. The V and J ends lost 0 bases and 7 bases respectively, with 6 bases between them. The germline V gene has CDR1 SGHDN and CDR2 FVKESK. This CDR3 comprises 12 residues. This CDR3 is CASSQDWSGYTF. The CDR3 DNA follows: TGTGCCAGCAGCCAAGATTGGAGTGGCTACACCTTC.

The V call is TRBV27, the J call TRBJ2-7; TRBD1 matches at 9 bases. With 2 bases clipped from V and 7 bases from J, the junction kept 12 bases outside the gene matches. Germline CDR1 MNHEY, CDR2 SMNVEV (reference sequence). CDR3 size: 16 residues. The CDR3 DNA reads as TGTGCCAGCAGTTTACTTTCCGGGACAGGGTCTCCTGAGCAGTACTTC. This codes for CASSLLSGTGSPEQYF.

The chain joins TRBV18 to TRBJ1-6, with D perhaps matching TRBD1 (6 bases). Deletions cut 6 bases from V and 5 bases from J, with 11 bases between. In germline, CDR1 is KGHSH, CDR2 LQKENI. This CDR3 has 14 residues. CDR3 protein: CASSLDSNNSPLHF. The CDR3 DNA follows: TGTGCCAGCTCGTTGGACAGCAATAATTCACCCCTCCACTTT.

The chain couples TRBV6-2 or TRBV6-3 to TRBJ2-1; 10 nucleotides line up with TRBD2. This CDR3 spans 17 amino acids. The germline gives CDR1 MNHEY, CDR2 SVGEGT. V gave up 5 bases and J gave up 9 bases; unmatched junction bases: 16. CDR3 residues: CASSRGLAGEDGGEQFF. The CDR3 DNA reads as TGTGCCAGCAGTCGTGGTCTAGCGGGAGAGGATGGGGGTGAGCAGTTCTTC.

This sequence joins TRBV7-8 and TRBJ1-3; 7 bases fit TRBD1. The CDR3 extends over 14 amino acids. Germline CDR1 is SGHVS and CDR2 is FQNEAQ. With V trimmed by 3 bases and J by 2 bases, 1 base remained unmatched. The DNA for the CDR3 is TGTGCCAGCAGCTTTACAGGGGCTGGAAACACCATATATTTT. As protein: CASSFTGAGNTIYF. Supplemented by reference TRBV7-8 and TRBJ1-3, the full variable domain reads GAGVSQSPRYKVAKRGQDVALRCDPISGHVSLFWYQQALGQGPEFLTYFQNEAQLDKSGLPSDRFFAERPEGSVSTLKIQRTQQEDSAVYLCASSFTGAGNTIYFGEGSWLTVV.

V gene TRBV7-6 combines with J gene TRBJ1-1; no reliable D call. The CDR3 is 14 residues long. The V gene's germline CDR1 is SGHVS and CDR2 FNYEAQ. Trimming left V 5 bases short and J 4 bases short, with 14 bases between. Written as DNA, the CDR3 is TGTGCCAGCAGCCAAACGGAAGGAGGCACTGAAGCTTTCTTT. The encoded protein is CASSQTEGGTEAFF. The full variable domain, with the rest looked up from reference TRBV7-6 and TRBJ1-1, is GAGVSQSPRYKVTKRGQDVALRCDPISGHVSLYWYRQALGQGPEFLTYFNYEAQQDKSGLPNDRFSAERPEGSISTLTIQRTEQRDSAMYRCASSQTEGGTEAFFGQGTRLTVV.

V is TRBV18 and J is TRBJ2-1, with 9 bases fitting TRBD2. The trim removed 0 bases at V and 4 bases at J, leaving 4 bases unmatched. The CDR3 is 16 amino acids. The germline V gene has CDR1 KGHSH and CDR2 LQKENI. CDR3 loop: CASSPPASGTYNEQFF. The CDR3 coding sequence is TGTGCCAGCTCACCACCGGCTAGCGGGACGTACAATGAGCAGTTCTTC.

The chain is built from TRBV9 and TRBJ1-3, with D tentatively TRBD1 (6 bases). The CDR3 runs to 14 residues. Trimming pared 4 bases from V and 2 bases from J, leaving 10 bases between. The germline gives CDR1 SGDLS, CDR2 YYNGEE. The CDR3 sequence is CASSPGQPGNTIYF. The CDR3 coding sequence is TGTGCCAGCAGCCCAGGACAGCCTGGAAACACCATATATTTT.

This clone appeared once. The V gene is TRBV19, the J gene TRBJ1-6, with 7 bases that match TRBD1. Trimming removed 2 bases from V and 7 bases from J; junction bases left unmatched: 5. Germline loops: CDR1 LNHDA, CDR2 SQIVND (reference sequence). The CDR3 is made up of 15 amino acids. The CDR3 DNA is TGTGCCAGTAGTATAACAGGGGCACGGAATTCACCCCTCCACTTT. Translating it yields CASSITGARNSPLHF.

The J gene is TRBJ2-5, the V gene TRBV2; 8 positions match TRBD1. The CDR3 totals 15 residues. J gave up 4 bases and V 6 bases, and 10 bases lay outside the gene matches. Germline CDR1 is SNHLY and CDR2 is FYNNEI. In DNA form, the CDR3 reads TGTGCCAGCAGAAACCCCTGGACAGGGCGAGAGACCCAGTACTTC. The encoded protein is CASRNPWTGRETQYF.

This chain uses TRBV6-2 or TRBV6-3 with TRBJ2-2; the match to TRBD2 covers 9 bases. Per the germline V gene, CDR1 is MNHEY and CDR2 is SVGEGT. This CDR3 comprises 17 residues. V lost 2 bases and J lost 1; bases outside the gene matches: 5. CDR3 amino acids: CASSYILLAGNTGELFF. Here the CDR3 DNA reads TGTGCCAGCAGTTACATTTTACTAGCGGGGAACACCGGGGAGCTGTTTTTT.

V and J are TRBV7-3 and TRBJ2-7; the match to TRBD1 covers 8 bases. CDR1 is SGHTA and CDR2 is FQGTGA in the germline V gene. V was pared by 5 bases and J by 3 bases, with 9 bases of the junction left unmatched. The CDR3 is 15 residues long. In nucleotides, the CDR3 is TGTGCCAGCAGCCTAGACAGGGGACTTGGCTACGAGCAGTACTTC. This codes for CASSLDRGLGYEQYF.

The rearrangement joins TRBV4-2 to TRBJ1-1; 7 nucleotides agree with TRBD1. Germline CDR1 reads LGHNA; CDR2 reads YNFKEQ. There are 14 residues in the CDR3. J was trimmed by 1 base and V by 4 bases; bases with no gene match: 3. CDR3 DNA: TGTGCCAGCAGCCCGGGACAGACGAACACTGAAGCTTTCTTT. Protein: CASSPGQTNTEAFF.

The CDR3 sequence: CASSTPRGVTNEKLFF. The CDR3 coding sequence is TGTGCCAGCAGTACCCCCAGGGGTGTTACCAATGAAAAACTGTTTTTT. The V call is TRBV28, the J call TRBJ1-4, with D maybe TRBD1 (6 bases). The length of the CDR3 is 16 residues. From germline, CDR1 is MDHEN and CDR2 SYDVKM. V gave up 5 bases and J gave up 5 bases, with 18 bases separating them.

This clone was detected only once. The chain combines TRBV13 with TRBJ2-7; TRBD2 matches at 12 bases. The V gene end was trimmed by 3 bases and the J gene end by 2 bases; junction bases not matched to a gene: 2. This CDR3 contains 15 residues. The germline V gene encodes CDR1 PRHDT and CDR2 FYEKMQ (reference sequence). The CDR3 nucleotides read TGTGCCAGCAGCTTCTGGACTAGCGGGACCTACGAGCAGTACTTC. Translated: CASSFWTSGTYEQYF.

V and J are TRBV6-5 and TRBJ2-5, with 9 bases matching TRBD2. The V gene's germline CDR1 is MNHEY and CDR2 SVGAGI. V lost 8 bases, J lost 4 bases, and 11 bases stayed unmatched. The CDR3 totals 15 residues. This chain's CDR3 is CASVPVSGSGETQYF. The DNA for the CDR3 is TGTGCCAGCGTCCCCGTTAGCGGGAGTGGAGAGACCCAGTACTTC.

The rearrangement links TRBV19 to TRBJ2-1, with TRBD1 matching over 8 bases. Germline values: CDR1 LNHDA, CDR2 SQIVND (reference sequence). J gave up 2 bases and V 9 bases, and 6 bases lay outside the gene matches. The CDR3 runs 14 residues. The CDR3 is CARPTGETYNEQFF. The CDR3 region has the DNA TGTGCCAGACCGACAGGGGAAACCTACAATGAGCAGTTCTTC.

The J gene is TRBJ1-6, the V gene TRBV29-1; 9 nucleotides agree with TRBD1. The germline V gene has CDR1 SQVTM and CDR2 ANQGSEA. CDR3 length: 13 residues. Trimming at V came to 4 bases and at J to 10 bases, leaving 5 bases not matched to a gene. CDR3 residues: CSVGQGVGSPLHF. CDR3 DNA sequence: TGCAGCGTTGGACAGGGGGTAGGGTCACCCCTCCACTTT.

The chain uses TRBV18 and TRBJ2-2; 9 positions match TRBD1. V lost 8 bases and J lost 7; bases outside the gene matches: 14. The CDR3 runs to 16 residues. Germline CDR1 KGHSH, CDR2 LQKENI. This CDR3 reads CASGASRTGAVGELFF. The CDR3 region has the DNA TGTGCCAGCGGTGCCTCCCGGACAGGGGCGGTCGGGGAGCTGTTTTTT.

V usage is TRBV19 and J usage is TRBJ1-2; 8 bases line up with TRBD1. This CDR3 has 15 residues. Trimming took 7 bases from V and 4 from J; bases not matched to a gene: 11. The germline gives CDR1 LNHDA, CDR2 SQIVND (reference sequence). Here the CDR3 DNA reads TGTGCCAGTACCAGGTCCGGACAGGGTTCCTATGGCTACACCTTC. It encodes CASTRSGQGSYGYTF.

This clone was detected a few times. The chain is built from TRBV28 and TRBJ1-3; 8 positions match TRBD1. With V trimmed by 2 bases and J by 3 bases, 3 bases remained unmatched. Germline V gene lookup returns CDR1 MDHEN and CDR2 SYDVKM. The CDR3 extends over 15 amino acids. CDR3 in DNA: TGTGCCAGCAGTTTAATAACAGGGGGTGGAAACACCATATATTTT. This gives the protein CASSLITGGGNTIYF.

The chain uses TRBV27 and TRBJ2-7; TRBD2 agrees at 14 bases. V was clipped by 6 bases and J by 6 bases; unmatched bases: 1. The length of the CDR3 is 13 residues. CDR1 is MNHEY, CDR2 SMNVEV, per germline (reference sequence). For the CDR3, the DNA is TGTGCCAGCAGGGGACTAGCGGGAGTCGAGCAGTACTTC. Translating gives CASRGLAGVEQYF.

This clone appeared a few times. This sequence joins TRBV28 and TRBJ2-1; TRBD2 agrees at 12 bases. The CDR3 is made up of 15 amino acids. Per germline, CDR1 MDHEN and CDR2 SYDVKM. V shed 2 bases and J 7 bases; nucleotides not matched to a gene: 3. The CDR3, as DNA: TGTGCCAGCAGTTTACGACTAGCGGGAGTGAATGAGCAGTTCTTC. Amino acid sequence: CASSLRLAGVNEQFF.

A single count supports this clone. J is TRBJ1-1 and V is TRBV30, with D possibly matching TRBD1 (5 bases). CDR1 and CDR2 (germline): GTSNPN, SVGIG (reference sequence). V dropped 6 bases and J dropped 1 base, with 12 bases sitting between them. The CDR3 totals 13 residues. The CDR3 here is CACGGGRNTEAFF. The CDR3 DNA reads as TGTGCCTGCGGGGGAGGGAGGAACACTGAAGCTTTCTTT. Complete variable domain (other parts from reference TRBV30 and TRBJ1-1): SQTIHQWPATLVQPVGSPLSLECTVEGTSNPNLYWYRQAAGRGLQLLFYSVGIGQISSEVPQNLSASRPQDRQFILSSKKLLLSDSGFYLCACGGGRNTEAFFGQGTRLTVV.

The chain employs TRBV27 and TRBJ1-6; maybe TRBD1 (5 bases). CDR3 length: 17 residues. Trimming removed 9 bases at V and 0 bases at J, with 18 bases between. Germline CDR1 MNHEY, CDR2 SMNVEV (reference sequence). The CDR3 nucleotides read TGTGCCAGTGGGGGGTTGCAGAGAAGCTCCTATAATTCACCCCTCCACTTT. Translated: CASGGLQRSSYNSPLHF.

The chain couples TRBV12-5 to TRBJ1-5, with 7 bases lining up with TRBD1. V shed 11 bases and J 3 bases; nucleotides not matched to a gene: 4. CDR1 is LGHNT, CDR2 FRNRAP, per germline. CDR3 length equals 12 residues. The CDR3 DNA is TGTGCTGTCGGGACAGACAATCAGCCCCAGCATTTT. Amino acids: CAVGTDNQPQHF. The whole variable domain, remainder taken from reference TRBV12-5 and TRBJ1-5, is DARVTQTPRHKVTEMGQEVTMRCQPILGHNTVFWYRQTMMQGLELLAYFRNRAPLDDSGMPKDRFSAEMPDATLATLKIQPSEPRDSAVYFCAVGTDNQPQHFGDGTRLSIL.

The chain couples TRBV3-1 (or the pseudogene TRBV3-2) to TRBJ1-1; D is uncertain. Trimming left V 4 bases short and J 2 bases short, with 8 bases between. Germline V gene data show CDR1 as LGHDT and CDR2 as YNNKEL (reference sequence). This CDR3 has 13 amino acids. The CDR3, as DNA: TGTGCCAGCAGCCCTCGGGAAAACACTGAAGCTTTCTTT. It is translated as CASSPRENTEAFF.